The rows below give T cell receptor beta chains drawn from one sample of a study of T cell changes during pregnancy in multiple sclerosis. Using immunoSEQ multiplex PCR, the repertoire was profiled, and TCRdb retains in-frame clones only, with some absent. This table holds about 66,000 clones, 91% found once. This specimen consisted of CD8+ T cells from peripheral blood mononuclear cells, obtained before pregnancy. The source of these receptors is a female donor with multiple sclerosis, enrolled in a pregnancy study. CDR3s include the opening cysteine and the closing phenylalanine or tryptophan. The D gene is left open where the match is weak. Size is stated for part of the rows, as once, few or many counts, or as a class when the clone is expanded.

v_call,j_call,d_call,clone_size,cdr3_length,cdr3_aa,cdr3_nt
TRBV11-1,TRBJ2-2,TRBD2,-,16,CASSLVVAGGPGELFF,TGTGCCAGCAGCTTAGTTGTCGCGGGGGGGCCCGGGGAGCTGTTTTTT
TRBV4-1,TRBJ2-1,-,-,14,CASSQGAEWNEQFF,TGCGCCAGCAGCCAAGGGGCCGAATGGAATGAGCAGTTCTTC
TRBV27,TRBJ1-1,-,once,15,CASSFGGGSNTEAFF,TGTGCCAGCAGTTTCGGTGGAGGGTCCAACACTGAAGCTTTCTTT
TRBV5-4,TRBJ2-2,TRBD2,once,17,CASSPPTSGENTGELFF,TGTGCCAGCAGCCCTCCGACTAGCGGGGAGAACACCGGGGAGCTGTTTTTT
TRBV2,TRBJ1-5,-,-,15,CASRSYDGVGQPQHF,TGTGCCAGCAGATCCTATGACGGGGTCGGTCAGCCCCAGCATTTT
TRBV5-4,TRBJ1-2,-,-,14,CASSFALDYYGYTF,TGTGCCAGCAGCTTTGCGTTAGACTACTATGGCTACACCTTC
TRBV5-1,TRBJ1-1,-,-,13,CASSWDKNTEAFF,TGCGCCAGCAGCTGGGACAAAAACACTGAAGCTTTCTTT
TRBV7-9,TRBJ1-2,TRBD1,-,15,CASSLEDRGLYGYTF,TGTGCCAGCAGCCTAGAGGACAGGGGGCTCTATGGCTACACCTTC
TRBV13,TRBJ2-1,TRBD1,-,15,CASSFGTGGVDEQFF,TGTGCCAGCAGCTTCGGGACAGGGGGAGTCGATGAGCAGTTCTTC
TRBV19,TRBJ1-5,-,-,17,CASSIAPGDRGNQPQHF,TGTGCCAGTAGTATAGCTCCAGGGGACCGGGGCAATCAGCCCCAGCATTTT
TRBV9,TRBJ1-2,-,-,12,CASSVDSYGYTF,TGTGCCAGCAGCGTGGACAGTTATGGCTACACCTTC
TRBV15,TRBJ1-6,-,-,16,CATSRDRGGVDSPLHF,TGTGCCACCAGCAGAGATAGGGGAGGGGTCGATTCACCCCTCCACTTT
TRBV29-1,TRBJ1-2,-,once,13,CSVRIANSYGYTF,TGCAGCGTTCGCATAGCCAACTCCTATGGCTACACCTTC
TRBV7-8,TRBJ1-1,-,-,11,CASSQNTEAFF,TGTGCCAGCAGCCAGAACACTGAAGCTTTCTTT
TRBV19,TRBJ2-1,TRBD2,few,15,CASSISLAGNNEQFF,TGTGCCAGTAGTATTAGTCTAGCGGGGAACAATGAGCAGTTCTTC
TRBV7-9,TRBJ2-1,-,-,16,CASSGTLAQSYNEQFF,TGTGCCAGCAGCGGAACGCTAGCGCAGTCCTACAATGAGCAGTTCTTC
TRBV5-6,TRBJ2-7,-,once,14,CASSPGGSSYEQYF,TGTGCCAGCAGCCCGGGTGGGTCTTCCTACGAGCAGTACTTC
TRBV11-3,TRBJ2-2,-,-,16,CASSLGGRPRTGELFF,TGTGCCAGCAGCTTAGGCGGCCGCCCCCGCACCGGGGAGCTGTTTTTT
TRBV27,TRBJ1-2,TRBD1,-,12,CASSPGGRGYTF,TGTGCCAGCAGTCCAGGGGGCCGGGGCTACACCTTC
TRBV5-6,TRBJ1-5,-,-,14,CASSFGGGSQPQHF,TGTGCCAGCAGCTTCGGGGGGGGGAGTCAGCCCCAGCATTTT
TRBV29-1,TRBJ2-1,TRBD2,-,15,CSVDASGGDYNEQFF,TGCAGCGTTGATGCCAGCGGGGGGGACTACAATGAGCAGTTCTTC
TRBV5-6,TRBJ1-5,-,-,15,CASSLAGWGHQPQHF,TGTGCCAGCAGCTTAGCAGGGTGGGGCCATCAGCCCCAGCATTTT
TRBV11-3,TRBJ2-1,TRBD1,-,16,CASSSTGTGTYNEQFF,TGTGCCAGCAGCTCTACCGGGACAGGGACTTACAATGAGCAGTTCTTC
TRBV6-4,TRBJ2-7,-,-,15,CASSEGFGGPYEQYF,TGTGCCAGCAGTGAAGGGTTTGGGGGCCCCTACGAGCAGTACTTC
TRBV6-1,TRBJ2-7,TRBD1,-,13,CASSEARGSEQYF,TGTGCCAGCAGTGAGGCCAGGGGGAGCGAGCAGTACTTC
TRBV2,TRBJ2-1,-,-,11,CASSQGNEQFF,TGTGCCAGCAGTCAGGGAAATGAGCAGTTCTTC
TRBV15,TRBJ1-6,TRBD1,-,14,CATSGTGGDSPLHF,TGTGCCACCAGCGGGACAGGGGGTGATTCACCCCTCCACTTT
TRBV6-4,TRBJ2-3,TRBD2,-,14,CASSEGLATDTQYF,TGTGCCAGCAGTGAGGGACTAGCCACAGATACGCAGTATTTT
TRBV6-1,TRBJ1-1,-,-,11,CASSWGLEAFF,TGTGCCAGCAGTTGGGGCTTGGAAGCTTTCTTT
TRBV27,TRBJ2-7,TRBD2,-,16,CASGHPVAGGTYEQYF,TGTGCCAGCGGACACCCGGTAGCGGGGGGCACCTACGAGCAGTACTTC
TRBV11-3,TRBJ2-7,TRBD2,-,18,CASSLEALSGGTTYEQYF,TGTGCCAGCAGCTTAGAGGCCCTATCGGGGGGAACAACCTACGAGCAGTACTTC
TRBV5-1,TRBJ2-1,-,-,15,CASSLGGSSYNEQFF,TGCGCCAGCAGCTTGGGCGGCAGCTCCTACAATGAGCAGTTCTTC
TRBV20-1,TRBJ1-2,TRBD1,-,11,CSARTGYGYTF,TGCAGTGCAAGGACAGGCTATGGCTACACCTTC
TRBV27,TRBJ1-2,TRBD1,-,14,CASSQETGDNGYTF,TGTGCCAGCAGTCAAGAGACAGGGGATAATGGCTACACCTTC
TRBV6-6,TRBJ2-1,TRBD1,-,15,CASRWTGSQEDEQFF,TGTGCCAGCAGGTGGACAGGATCTCAGGAGGATGAGCAGTTCTTC
TRBV4-1,TRBJ1-1,TRBD1,few,16,CASSLSRDSVNTEAFF,TGCGCCAGCAGCTTATCCCGGGACAGCGTAAACACTGAAGCTTTCTTT
TRBV15,TRBJ1-5,-,-,15,CATSRDLGSNQPQHF,TGTGCCACCAGCAGAGATCTGGGCAGCAATCAGCCCCAGCATTTT
TRBV7-2,TRBJ1-2,-,-,12,CASSPPGDGYTF,TGTGCCAGCAGCCCCCCAGGGGATGGCTACACCTTC
TRBV6-5,TRBJ1-5,TRBD1,-,13,CASSPTGNQPQHF,TGTGCCAGCAGTCCGACAGGGAACCAGCCCCAGCATTTT
TRBV4-2,TRBJ1-1,-,few,13,CASSQGRQSEAFF,TGTGCCAGCAGCCAAGGTAGACAGTCTGAAGCTTTCTTT
TRBV7-6,TRBJ2-3,-,-,14,CASSGRLGSDTQYF,TGTGCCAGCAGCGGCCGACTAGGATCGGATACGCAGTATTTT
TRBV7-2,TRBJ2-1,-,-,19,CASSLEWPVEGSSYNEQFF,TGTGCCAGCAGCTTAGAGTGGCCCGTGGAGGGAAGCTCCTACAATGAGCAGTTCTTC
TRBV7-9,TRBJ2-1,-,-,13,CASSLQGFDEQFF,TGTGCCAGCAGCTTACAGGGTTTCGATGAGCAGTTCTTC
TRBV11-1,TRBJ2-1,-,-,17,CASSPSRYSDARNEQFF,TGTGCCAGCAGCCCAAGCAGGTACTCTGACGCAAGGAATGAGCAGTTCTTC
TRBV27,TRBJ1-6,TRBD1,-,15,CASSWGGTASSPLHF,TGTGCCAGCAGTTGGGGTGGGACAGCAAGTTCACCCCTCCACTTT
TRBV5-4,TRBJ2-2,-,-,15,CASSLSHTNTGELFF,TGTGCCAGCAGCTTAAGTCACACGAACACCGGGGAGCTGTTTTTT
TRBV19,TRBJ2-7,-,-,14,CASSIAGLTYEQYF,TGTGCCAGTAGTATAGCGGGACTGACCTACGAGCAGTACTTC
TRBV29-1,TRBJ1-2,TRBD1,once,13,CSVETGGNYGYTF,TGCAGCGTGGAGACAGGGGGCAACTATGGCTACACCTTC
TRBV5-1,TRBJ2-1,TRBD1,-,16,CASSPDRVRSYNEQFF,TGCGCCAGCAGCCCCGACAGGGTACGCTCCTACAATGAGCAGTTCTTC
TRBV7-3,TRBJ2-6,-,-,16,CASSLTGDLGANVLTF,TGTGCCAGCAGCTTGACGGGGGATCTTGGGGCCAACGTCCTGACTTTC
TRBV29-1,TRBJ2-3,TRBD1,once,14,CSVDSGTGLDTQYF,TGCAGCGTAGACTCTGGGACAGGTTTGGATACGCAGTATTTT
TRBV5-6,TRBJ2-2,TRBD1,-,15,CASSSGTGVSGELFF,TGTGCCAGCAGTTCCGGGACAGGGGTTTCCGGGGAGCTGTTTTTT
TRBV5-8,TRBJ1-1,-,few,14,CAGLGVSASTEAFF,TGTGCCGGATTAGGGGTTTCGGCCTCAACTGAAGCTTTCTTT
TRBV13,TRBJ2-1,-,once,14,CASSLERTLDEQFF,TGTGCCAGCAGCTTAGAGAGGACTCTGGATGAGCAGTTCTTC
TRBV6-1,TRBJ1-1,-,few,13,CASSNTRSPEAFF,TGTGCCAGCAGTAATACGAGGAGTCCTGAAGCTTTCTTT